What follows is one T cell receptor (beta chain) and its context. Germline V gene data show CDR1 as SGHNT and CDR2 as YYREEE (reference sequence). The CDR3 totals 17 residues. The V and J ends lost 3 bases and 7 bases, in that order; junction bases with no gene match: 16. The data originate from a study of blood T cell repertoires in COVID-19. Turning to the study itself: COVID-19 samples, acute and convalescent, were from the United States, Italy and Spain.

The table came from immunoSEQ multiplex PCR; TCRdb's copy has only in-frame clones and leaves some out. The sample has about 280,000 clones; 75% to 90% are singletons. This TCR came from an older woman with COVID-19, enrolled during active disease. J is TRBJ2-1 and V is TRBV5-4; TRBD1 matches 7 bases. The sequenced material came from peripheral blood. The CDR3 loop reads CASSSPEGAPQGNEQFF. Here the CDR3 DNA reads TGTGCCAGCAGCTCTCCAGAGGGGGCCCCCCAGGGTAATGAGCAGTTCTTC.